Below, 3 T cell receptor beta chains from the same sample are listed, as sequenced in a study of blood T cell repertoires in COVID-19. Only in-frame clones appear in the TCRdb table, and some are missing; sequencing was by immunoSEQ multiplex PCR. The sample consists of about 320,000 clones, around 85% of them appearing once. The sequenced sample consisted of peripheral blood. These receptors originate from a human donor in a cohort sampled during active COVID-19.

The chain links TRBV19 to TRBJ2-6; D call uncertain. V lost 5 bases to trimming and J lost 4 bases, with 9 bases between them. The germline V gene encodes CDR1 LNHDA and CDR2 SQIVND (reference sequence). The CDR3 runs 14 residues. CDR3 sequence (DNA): TGTGCCAGTAGTTCTTATCCGGGGGCCAACGTCCTGACTTTC. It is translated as CASSSYPGANVLTF.

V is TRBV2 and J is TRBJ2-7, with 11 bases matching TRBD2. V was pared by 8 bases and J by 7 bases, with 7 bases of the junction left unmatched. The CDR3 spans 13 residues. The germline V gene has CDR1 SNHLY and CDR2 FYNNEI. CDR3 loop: CASSSGGSGEQYF. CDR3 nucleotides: TGTGCCAGCTCTAGCGGGGGGTCTGGTGAGCAGTACTTC.

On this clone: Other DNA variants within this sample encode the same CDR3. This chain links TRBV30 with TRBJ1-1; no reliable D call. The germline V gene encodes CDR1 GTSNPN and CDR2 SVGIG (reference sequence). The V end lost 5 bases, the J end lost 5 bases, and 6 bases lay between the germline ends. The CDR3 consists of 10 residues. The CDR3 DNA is TGTGCCTGGGGGAGGACTGAAGCTTTCTTT. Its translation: CAWGRTEAFF.